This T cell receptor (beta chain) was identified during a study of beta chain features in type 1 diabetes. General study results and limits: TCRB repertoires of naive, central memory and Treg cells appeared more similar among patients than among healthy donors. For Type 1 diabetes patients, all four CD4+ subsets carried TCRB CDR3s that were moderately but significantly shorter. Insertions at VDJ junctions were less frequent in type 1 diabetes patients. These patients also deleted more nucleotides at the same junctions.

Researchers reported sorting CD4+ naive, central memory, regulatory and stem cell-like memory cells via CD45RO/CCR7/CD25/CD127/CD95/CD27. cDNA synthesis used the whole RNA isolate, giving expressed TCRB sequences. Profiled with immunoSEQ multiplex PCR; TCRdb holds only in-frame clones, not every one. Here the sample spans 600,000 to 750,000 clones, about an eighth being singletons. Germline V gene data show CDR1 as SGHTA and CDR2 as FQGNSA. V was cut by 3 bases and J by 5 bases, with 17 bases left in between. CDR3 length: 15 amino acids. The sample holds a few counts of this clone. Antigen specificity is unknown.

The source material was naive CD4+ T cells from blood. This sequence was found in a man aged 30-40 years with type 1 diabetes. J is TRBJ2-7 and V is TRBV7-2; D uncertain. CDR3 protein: CASSFSSWIRNEQYF. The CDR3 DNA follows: TGTGCCAGCAGCTTTTCATCCTGGATCAGAAACGAGCAGTACTTC.